Listed here are 30 T cell receptor beta chains from one sample, sequenced in a study of T cells in Graves' hyperthyroidism and ophthalmopathy (dated by TCRdb to about 2019). The library relied on multiplex PCR. The sequencer listed for this sample is Illumina HiSeq 2000. The TCR beta CDR3 regions were amplified from RNA transcripts. For the first round of RT-PCR on the TCR CDR3, the HTBI primer set was used together with the Qiagen OneStep RT-PCR kit. TCRdb reran the public reads through fastp at Q25 and MiXCR, keeping productive beta chains. One record per CDR3 amino acid sequence lists the most common genes and DNA. The sample has hundreds of thousands of distinct CDR3 sequences on record, roughly 15% of them singletons. Around 12% of the sample is taken by the ten largest. Sequenced sample: blood. These TCRs come from a woman in her forties or fifties with Graves' ophthalmopathy.

This clonotype has more than one count but fewer than ten. This chain links TRBV7-6 with TRBJ2-6; D is perhaps TRBD1 (6 bases). Germline CDR1 and CDR2: SGHVS and FNYEAQ. Trimming left V 5 bases short and J 0 bases short, with 23 bases between. CDR3 length: 20 amino acids. CDR3 protein: CASSHTRSGQGISGANVLTF. DNA of the CDR3: TGTGCCAGCAGCCACACAAGATCGGGACAAGGTATCTCTGGGGCCAACGTCCTGACTTTC. The variable domain in full, completed from reference TRBV7-6 and TRBJ2-6, reads GAGVSQSPRYKVTKRGQDVALRCDPISGHVSLYWYRQALGQGPEFLTYFNYEAQQDKSGLPNDRFSAERPEGSISTLTIQRTEQRDSAMYRCASSHTRSGQGISGANVLTFGAGSRLTVL.

At least ten counts were recorded for this clonotype. The CDR3 DNA reads as TGTGCCAGCAGTTATCAACAGGGGTCTCGCACAGATACGCAGTATTTT. As protein: CASSYQQGSRTDTQYF. The chain uses TRBV28 and TRBJ2-3; the match to TRBD1 covers 7 bases. Germline lookup yields CDR1 MDHEN and CDR2 SYDVKM. J gave up 1 base and V 4 bases, and 8 bases lay outside the gene matches. This CDR3 is 16 amino acids long.

This clonotype was observed a handful of times. The chain couples TRBV4-3 to TRBJ2-3, with 7 nucleotides matching TRBD2. Germline CDR1 LGHNA, CDR2 YSLEER. The CDR3 has 15 amino acids. V trimming: 8 bases; J trimming: 4 bases; junction bases outside the gene matches: 12. CDR3 bases: TGCGCCAGCTCCCAGGGTAGCGGGTACGCAGATACGCAGTATTTT. This gives the protein CASSQGSGYADTQYF.

Of note for this clonotype: A single base separates this from a much larger clone, so it may be a read error. The gene calls are TRBV29-1 and TRBJ2-1; D not certain. Germline-derived CDR1 and CDR2 are SQVTM and ANQGSEA. The CDR3 is 15 residues long. For the CDR3, the DNA is TGCAGCGTTGAAGAGGACCGAACCTCGTACAATGAGCGGTTCTTC. It translates to CSVEEDRTSYNERFF.

This clonotype appeared a few times. The chain is built from TRBV6-1 and TRBJ2-1, with TRBD2 as a possible D gene (6 bases). Per the germline V gene, CDR1 is MNHNS and CDR2 is SASEGT. This CDR3 region has 12 residues. Trimming removed 6 bases from V and 10 bases from J, with 13 bases in between. The DNA for the CDR3 is TGTGCCAGCAGCGCCGGGACTCTAGAGCAGTTCTTC. Translating it yields CASSAGTLEQFF.

This clonotype has a count of ten or more. V gene TRBV6-2 or TRBV6-3 combines with J gene TRBJ2-1; D may be TRBD1 (5 bases). Germline-derived CDR1 and CDR2 are MNHEY and SVGEGT. The CDR3 runs to 13 residues. Trimming cost V 6 bases and J 4 bases, with 10 bases left between them. The CDR3 here is CASRRGNYNEQFF. The DNA of the CDR3 is TGTGCCAGCAGAAGGGGAAATTACAATGAGCAGTTCTTC.

On this clonotype: Since a much larger clone is just one base distant, this may be a read error. The V call is TRBV18, the J call TRBJ2-2, with a tentative D call TRBD2 (5 bases). V was pared by 3 bases and J by 0 bases, with 11 bases between. This CDR3 has 16 amino acids. The V gene's germline CDR1 is KGHSH and CDR2 LQKENI. The DNA of the CDR3 is TGTGCCAGCTCACCTTCACTAGTATCGAACACCGGGGAGCTGTTTTTT. Translation: CASSPSLVSNTGELFF. Based on the CDR3 plus reference TRBV18 and TRBJ2-2, the full variable domain is NAGVMQNPRHLVRRRGQEARLRCSPMKGHSHVYWYRQLPEEGLKFMVYLQKENIIDESGMPKERFSAEFPKEGPSILRIQQVVRGDSAAYFCASSPSLVSNTGELFFGEGSRLTVL.

Many counts were recorded for this clonotype. The chain links TRBV18 to TRBJ1-6; the D gene is possibly TRBD1 (5 bases). Germline lookup yields CDR1 KGHSH and CDR2 LQKENI. The CDR3 is 13 amino acids. With 4 bases removed from V and 8 bases from J, the gap between germline ends came to 9 bases. CDR3 coding DNA: TGTGCCAGCTCACGCCCGGGGGATTCACCCCTCCACTTT. Its protein product is CASSRPGDSPLHF. Looking up the rest from reference TRBV18 and TRBJ1-6 gives the full variable domain: NAGVMQNPRHLVRRRGQEARLRCSPMKGHSHVYWYRQLPEEGLKFMVYLQKENIIDESGMPKERFSAEFPKEGPSILRIQQVVRGDSAAYFCASSRPGDSPLHFGNGTRLTVT.

V and J are TRBV24-1 and TRBJ1-5, with a possible D match to TRBD1 (6 bases). The CDR3 consists of 13 residues. Per germline, CDR1 KGHDR and CDR2 SFDVKD. The ends were cut back, 9 bases at V and 7 bases at J, with 15 bases in the middle. The CDR3 region is CATGGRVNQPQHF. The CDR3 DNA sequence: TGTGCCACCGGGGGCAGGGTGAACCAGCCCCAGCATTTT.

This clonotype was counted ten times or more. The chain is built from TRBV12-5 and TRBJ1-4; no clear D. The CDR3 consists of 16 residues. CDR1 is LGHNT, CDR2 FRNRAP, per germline. V lost 6 bases and J 0 bases, leaving 14 bases between the germline ends. The chain's CDR3 is CASGPDGIATNEKLFF. The CDR3 nucleotides are TGTGCTAGTGGACCGGACGGTATTGCAACTAATGAAAAACTGTTTTTT. Combining the CDR3 with reference TRBV12-5 and TRBJ1-4 gives the whole variable domain DARVTQTPRHKVTEMGQEVTMRCQPILGHNTVFWYRQTMMQGLELLAYFRNRAPLDDSGMPKDRFSAEMPDATLATLKIQPSEPRDSAVYFCASGPDGIATNEKLFFGSGTQLSVL.

The genes are TRBV19 and TRBJ1-2; D is uncertain. The CDR3 is 14 amino acids. From germline, CDR1 is LNHDA and CDR2 SQIVND (reference sequence). The ends were cut back, 0 bases at V and 3 bases at J, with 8 bases in the middle. The CDR3 sequence is CASSIDQSYYGYTF. In DNA form, the CDR3 reads TGTGCCAGTAGTATAGATCAGAGTTACTATGGCTACACCTTC.

This clonotype was seen repeatedly, ten times or more. The chain couples TRBV27 to TRBJ1-1; D is unresolved. The CDR3 runs 16 residues. V lost 3 bases, J lost 5 bases, and 19 bases lay in between. Looked up from germline, CDR1 is MNHEY and CDR2 is SMNVEV (reference sequence). The CDR3 nucleotides read TGTGCCAGCAGTTTTTCAGCTTCGGTGAGAGGGACTGAAGCTTTCTTT. As protein: CASSFSASVRGTEAFF.

The table lists this clonotype with a few counts. This chain joins TRBV11-1 and TRBJ2-5; D not certain. Trimming took 2 bases from V and 4 from J, leaving 11 bases between them. Germline V lookup: CDR1 SGHAT, CDR2 FQDESV (reference sequence). The CDR3 has 14 residues. CDR3 loop: CASSLNRLLETQYF. DNA of the CDR3: TGTGCCAGCAGCTTAAATAGGCTACTAGAGACCCAGTACTTC.

This clonotype has a count of ten or more. This chain links TRBV7-2 with TRBJ1-1; D is unresolved. V lost 1 base, J lost 1 base, and 13 bases lay in between. The CDR3 is 16 residues long. Germline V CDR1 and CDR2: SGHTA, FQGNSA. Written as DNA, the CDR3 is TGTGCCAGCAGCTTAGAGGGCGGCAGGACGAACACTGAAGCTTTCTTT. This codes for CASSLEGGRTNTEAFF.

This clonotype was counted many times. This chain connects TRBV10-3 to TRBJ2-5; 11 nucleotides match TRBD1. The CDR3 consists of 14 residues. After removal of 10 bases from V and 3 bases from J, the junction contained 7 bases not matched to a gene. Germline CDR1 and CDR2: ENHRY and SYGVKD. The CDR3 sequence is CATKPGQGEETQYF. Written as DNA, the CDR3 is TGTGCCACGAAACCGGGACAGGGGGAAGAGACCCAGTACTTC.

This clonotype showed up many times. The J gene is TRBJ2-3, the V gene TRBV28; 14 nucleotides agree with TRBD2. The CDR3 runs 18 residues. The germline gives CDR1 MDHEN, CDR2 SYDVKM. V shed 6 bases and J 4 bases; nucleotides not matched to a gene: 12. In DNA, the CDR3 is TGTGCCAGCAGCCGCGGACTAGCGGGAGGAGATGGCTCAGATACGCAGTATTTT. Protein product: CASSRGLAGGDGSDTQYF.

V is TRBV14 and J is TRBJ2-7, with D uncertain. CDR3 size: 12 residues. V shed 0 bases and J shed 3 bases, with 3 bases lying between them. CDR1 and CDR2 (germline): SGHDN, FVKESK. The CDR3 is CASSQEFYEQYF. The CDR3 DNA sequence: TGTGCCAGCAGCCAAGAATTCTACGAGCAGTACTTC.

This clonotype came up once. The CDR3 DNA sequence: TGTGCCACCGAAAGTTCAGCCAAAAACATTCAGTACTTC. Its translation is CATESSAKNIQYF. The chain joins TRBV19 to TRBJ2-4; D gene ambiguous. V lost 10 bases and J lost 0, with 10 bases in between. The CDR3 loop spans 13 amino acids. CDR1 and CDR2 (germline): LNHDA, SQIVND (reference sequence).

The table lists this clonotype with a few counts. CDR3 in DNA: TGTGCCAGCAGCTCCTCTAGCGGGATACCCGGTACGCAGTATTTT. Its protein is CASSSSSGIPGTQYF. J is TRBJ2-3 and V is TRBV7-8; 9 bases align to TRBD2. The CDR3 is 15 residues long. Trimming removed 4 bases from V and 8 bases from J; junction bases left unmatched: 10. Germline V gene sequence: CDR1 SGHVS, CDR2 FQNEAQ.

At least ten counts were recorded for this clonotype. The chain couples TRBV5-1 to TRBJ2-3; TRBD2 aligns across 13 bases. The length of the CDR3 is 17 residues. Germline CDR1 SGHRS, CDR2 YFSETQ. J gave up 1 base and V 3 bases, and 5 bases lay outside the gene matches. CDR3 in amino acids: CASSSGLAGPGTDTQYF. The CDR3 region has the DNA TGCGCCAGCAGCTCGGGACTAGCGGGACCGGGCACAGATACGCAGTATTTT. The full variable domain, its missing parts supplied by reference TRBV5-1 and TRBJ2-3, is KAGVTQTPRYLIKTRGQQVTLSCSPISGHRSVSWYQQTPGQGLQFLFEYFSETQRNKGNFPGRFSGRQFSNSRSEMNVSTLELGDSALYLCASSSGLAGPGTDTQYFGPGTRLTVL.

This clonotype was picked up many times. The rearrangement links TRBV18 to TRBJ1-1; TRBD1 is a possible D gene (6 bases). This CDR3 is 15 amino acids long. Per germline, CDR1 KGHSH and CDR2 LQKENI. V was shortened by 2 bases and J by 5 bases, with 15 bases between the two germline ends. In DNA form, the CDR3 reads TGTGCCAGCTCACCAATGGGGGGCAGAGTGACTGAAGCTTTCTTT. This sequence encodes CASSPMGGRVTEAFF.

This chain connects TRBV7-3 to TRBJ2-2; TRBD2 aligns across 7 bases. Losses at the gene ends were 3 bases for V and 11 bases for J; bases not matched to a gene: 3. The CDR3 is 12 residues long. Germline CDR1 and CDR2: SGHTA and FQGTGA. The CDR3 here is CASSFSAGELFF. CDR3 coding DNA: TGTGCCAGCAGCTTCTCAGCGGGAGAGCTGTTTTTT.

This clonotype was counted ten times or more. This chain connects TRBV2 to TRBJ2-1, with TRBD1 as a possible D gene (5 bases). The germline V and J ends were trimmed by 7 bases and 11 bases, with 27 bases remaining between them. Germline V gives CDR1 SNHLY, CDR2 FYNNEI. CDR3 length equals 16 residues. CDR3 bases: TGTGCCAGCACGTCATCTCCAACGTTGGTGGGGCATAAGCAGTTCTTC. Its protein is CASTSSPTLVGHKQFF.

This clonotype was seen more than once but under ten times. This rearrangement joins TRBV4-1 to TRBJ2-7; D possibly corresponds to TRBD2 (6 bases). The CDR3 covers 16 residues. Trimming took 0 bases from V and 3 from J, leaving 15 bases between them. From germline, CDR1 is MGHRA and CDR2 YSYEKL. The CDR3 DNA reads as TGCGCCAGCAGCCAAGATCAAGGCGGGAATAGCTACGAGCAGTACTTC. This translates into CASSQDQGGNSYEQYF.

The chain joins TRBV5-1 to TRBJ1-2; 8 bases match TRBD1. The CDR3 spans 14 residues. Germline CDR1 SGHRS, CDR2 YFSETQ. The junction had 4 bases not matched to a gene; V was cut back by 0 bases and J by 6 bases. This CDR3 reads CASSLDRGYDGYTF. The CDR3 DNA is TGCGCCAGCAGCTTGGACAGGGGGTACGATGGCTACACCTTC. Drawing the rest from reference TRBV5-1 and TRBJ1-2, the complete variable domain is KAGVTQTPRYLIKTRGQQVTLSCSPISGHRSVSWYQQTPGQGLQFLFEYFSETQRNKGNFPGRFSGRQFSNSRSEMNVSTLELGDSALYLCASSLDRGYDGYTFGSGTRLTVV.

The table lists this clonotype with many counts. The chain uses TRBV28 and TRBJ1-2; the D gene is possibly TRBD1 (6 bases). V lost 6 bases to trimming and J lost 8 bases, with 25 bases between them. The CDR3 runs 16 residues. Germline assignment: CDR1 MDHEN and CDR2 SYDVKM. Here the CDR3 reads CASSTGNGVLSGGYTF. DNA of the CDR3: TGTGCCAGCAGCACAGGGAATGGGGTTTTATCGGGCGGCTACACCTTC.

V is TRBV19 and J is TRBJ2-5, with 8 bases lining up with TRBD2. The germline V gene encodes CDR1 LNHDA and CDR2 SQIVND (reference sequence). The CDR3 contains 13 residues. J gave up 5 bases and V 6 bases, and 5 bases lay outside the gene matches. The CDR3 here is CASRSSSGETQYF. The CDR3 nucleotides read TGTGCCAGTAGATCATCTAGCGGGGAGACCCAGTACTTC.

This clonotype was counted ten times or more. The chain links TRBV24-1 to TRBJ2-2; D might be TRBD1 (6 bases). This CDR3 is built from 13 residues. V was trimmed by 5 bases and J by 6 bases, leaving 9 bases between them. Germline V gives CDR1 KGHDR, CDR2 SFDVKD. The CDR3 here is CATSGRGPGELFF. CDR3 bases: TGTGCCACCAGTGGCAGGGGTCCCGGGGAGCTGTTTTTT.

This clonotype was recorded many times. J is TRBJ2-5 and V is TRBV7-9, with D possibly called TRBD1 or TRBD2 (6 bases each). This CDR3 spans 14 amino acids. Germline V gene sequence: CDR1 SEHNR, CDR2 FQNEAQ (reference sequence). The V end was cut by 5 bases, the J end by 5 bases, with 15 bases between. CDR3 nucleotide sequence: TGTGCCAGCAGCCCTCTGGGGGGCGGCGAGACCCAGTACTTC. Translating it yields CASSPLGGGETQYF.

The genes are TRBV7-9 and TRBJ1-1; 9 nucleotides match TRBD1. The CDR3 is made up of 16 amino acids. The V segment lost 4 bases and the J segment 1 base; nucleotides outside the gene matches: 7. Germline V gene lookup returns CDR1 SEHNR and CDR2 FQNEAQ (reference sequence). CDR3 DNA sequence: TGTGCCAGCAGCTCAGGGTACAGGGGGCCGAACACTGAAGCTTTCTTT. It specifies CASSSGYRGPNTEAFF.